This T cell receptor (beta chain) is from a study of response to subunit inactivated influenza vaccine. Study outcomes and limitations: Authors suggested seasonal influenza vaccinations each recruit few new T cells.

This clonotype turned up a few times. Its antigen is undetermined. TCRdb re-called the RT-PCR reads with MiXCR, one entry per CDR3 protein. Counted here are hundreds of thousands of distinct CDR3 sequences, approximately 15% occurring once; the ten biggest clones make up 6.5% to 8.5%. The source material was PBMCs from blood, sampled around 14 days before vaccination. This receptor was obtained from a man over 45 who received an inactivated influenza vaccine.

This CDR3 reads CSVHLSTDTQYF. DNA of the CDR3: TGCAGCGTTCACCTAAGCACAGATACGCAGTATTTT. V and J are TRBV29-1 and TRBJ2-3; D remains ambiguous. The V end was cut by 5 bases, the J end by 0 bases, with 6 bases between. Germline V lookup: CDR1 SQVTM, CDR2 ANQGSEA. This CDR3 spans 12 amino acids.